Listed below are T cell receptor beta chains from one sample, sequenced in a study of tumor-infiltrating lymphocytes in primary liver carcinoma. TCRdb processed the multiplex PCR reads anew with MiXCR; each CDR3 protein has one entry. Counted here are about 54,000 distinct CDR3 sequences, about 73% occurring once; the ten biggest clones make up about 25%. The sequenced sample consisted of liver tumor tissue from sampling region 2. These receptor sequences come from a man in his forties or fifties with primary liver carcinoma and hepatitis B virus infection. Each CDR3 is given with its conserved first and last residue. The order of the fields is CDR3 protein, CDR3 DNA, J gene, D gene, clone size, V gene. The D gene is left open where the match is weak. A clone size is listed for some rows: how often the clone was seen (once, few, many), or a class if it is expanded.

CASRYGLAGHNEQFF | TGTGCCAGCAGATATGGACTAGCGGGGCACAATGAGCAGTTCTTC | TRBJ2-1 | TRBD2 | medium-sized | TRBV6-5
CTSSYSVRVGYTF | TGTACCAGCAGTTACTCTGTACGTGTAGGCTACACCTTC | TRBJ1-2 | . | . | TRBV6-2/TRBV6-3
CASSQFFLYEQYF | TGTGCCAGCAGCCAGTTTTTCCTTTACGAGCAGTACTTC | TRBJ2-7 | . | large | TRBV4-2
CASSDSIYPLGEQFF | TGCGCCAGCAGTGATTCGATTTATCCCCTCGGTGAGCAGTTCTTC | TRBJ2-1 | . | . | TRBV10-1
CTSSSPLDRVPTGANALTF | TGTACCAGCAGTTCCCCCCTGGACAGGGTTCCGACCGGGGCCAACGCCCTGACTTTC | TRBJ2-6 | TRBD1 | . | TRBV6-5
CASSLLGETQYF | TGCGCCAGCAGTCTTTTGGGAGAGACCCAGTACTTC | TRBJ2-5 | . | many | TRBV5-1
CASSSRDRGTQETQYF | TGTGCCAGCAGCTCACGGGACAGGGGAACGCAAGAGACCCAGTACTTC | TRBJ2-5 | TRBD1 | many | TRBV7-9
CASSPLETGEKLFF | TGTGCCAGCAGCCCTCTGGAGACCGGTGAAAAACTGTTTTTT | TRBJ1-4 | . | many | TRBV7-9
CASNVAPGQPGELFF | TGTGCCAGCAACGTAGCTCCGGGTCAACCCGGGGAGCTGTTTTTT | TRBJ2-2 | . | . | TRBV9
CSASGLEGFYEQYF | TGCAGCGCATCGGGACTAGAGGGATTCTACGAACAGTACTTC | TRBJ2-7 | TRBD2 | . | TRBV29-1
CASSFDSGNSYGQYF | TGCGCCAGCAGCTTCGATAGCGGTAACTCCTACGGGCAGTACTTC | TRBJ2-7 | . | . | TRBV7-8
CSFIIGGSPYGQYF | TGCAGCTTTATAATAGGGGGCAGCCCCTACGGGCAGTACTTC | TRBJ2-7 | TRBD1 | once | TRBV29-1
CSGAIRGADTQCF | TGCAGCGGGGCGATCAGGGGCGCAGATACGCAGTGTTTT | TRBJ2-3 | . | . | TRBV29-1
CASSVTSREAQYF | TGTGCCAGTAGCGTGACTAGTCGAGAGGCCCAGTACTTC | TRBJ2-5 | . | . | TRBV6-6
CTSRPIGAVNNEQFF | TGCACCAGCAGACCCATCGGGGCAGTAAACAATGAGCAGTTCTTC | TRBJ2-1 | . | . | TRBV5-1
CASSPGQGITSKNEQFF | TGTGCCAGCAGCCCAGGACAGGGCATCACATCGAAGAATGAGCAGTTCTTC | TRBJ2-1 | TRBD1 | . | TRBV5-4
CAGSTDPWDGRSNEKLFF | TGTGCCGGCAGCACCGACCCCTGGGACGGGCGATCTAATGAAAAACTGTTTTTT | TRBJ1-4 | . | . | TRBV11-2
CSLIAGGSPYEQYF | TGCAGCCTTATAGCAGGGGGCAGCCCCTACGAGCAATACTTC | TRBJ2-7 | TRBD1 | . | TRBV29-1
CASSLKTRDSTDMQYF | TGTGCCAGCAGCTTAAAGACACGGGACAGCACAGATATGCAGTATTTT | TRBJ2-3 | TRBD1 | . | TRBV11-2
CASSLDGSTDTQYF | TGTGCCAGCAGTTTAGACGGGAGTACAGATACGCAGTATTTT | TRBJ2-3 | . | many | TRBV28
CASTIEACVMDTQYF | TGTGCCAGTACTATAGAGGCGTGTGTCATGGATACGCAGTATTTT | TRBJ2-3 | . | . | TRBV19
CASSLRGYIF | TGTGCCAGCAGCTTACGTGGCTACATCTTC | TRBJ1-2 | . | few | TRBV28
CAGRRESDYEQCF | TGTGCCGGCAGACGAGAAAGTGATTACGAGCAGTGCTTC | TRBJ2-7 | . | . | TRBV6-6
CSVTTGGSPYEQYF | TGCAGCGTTACGACAGGGGGCAGCCCCTACGAACAGTACTTC | TRBJ2-7 | TRBD1 | . | TRBV29-1
CSVDIGGPAETQNF | TGCAGTGTTGACATCGGGGGGCCGGCAGAGACCCAGAACTTC | TRBJ2-5 | . | . | TRBV29-1
CASTNLDRDGTDMQYF | TGTGCCAGTACTAACTTGGACAGAGACGGCACAGACATGCAGTATTTT | TRBJ2-3 | . | . | TRBV7-9
CGVYGQTSSYEEYF | TGTGGCGTTTACGGACAGACCAGCTCCTACGAGGAGTACTTC | TRBJ2-7 | . | . | TRBV29-1
CASSLGLSTDTQYF | TGCGCCAGCAGCTTAGGTCTTAGCACAGATACGCAGTATTTT | TRBJ2-3 | . | many | TRBV5-1
CASSRALDGNEQFF | TGTGCCAGCAGCCGGGCTTTGGACGGCAATGAGCAGTTCTTC | TRBJ2-1 | . | few | TRBV7-3
CASSLIRADTQYF | TGTGCCAGCAGTTTGATTAGAGCAGATACGCAGTATTTT | TRBJ2-3 | . | many | TRBV12-3/TRBV12-4
CASSAGYNSYNEQFF | TGTGCCAGCAGCGCCGGTTACAACTCCTATAATGAGCAGTTCTTC | TRBJ2-1 | . | . | TRBV5-4
CARSLGYTEAFF | TGTGCCAGAAGCTTAGGGTATACTGAGGCTTTCTTT | TRBJ1-1 | . | . | TRBV11-3
CRVAPSGNTDTQYF | TGCAGGGTCGCTCCTAGCGGGAACACAGATACGCAGTATTTT | TRBJ2-3 | TRBD2 | . | TRBV29-1
CVSSSTPGRRYEQYF | TGTGTCAGCAGCTCAACGCCGGGGAGAAGATACGAGCAGTACTTC | TRBJ2-7 | . | . | TRBV11-2
CANSHPGLAGSYNKQFF | TGCGCCAACAGCCACCCCGGACTAGCGGGATCCTACAATAAGCAGTTCTTC | TRBJ2-1 | TRBD2 | . | TRBV4-1
CAGSFTDSGYTF | TGCGCCGGTAGCTTCACAGACTCGGGCTACACCTTC | TRBJ1-2 | . | once | TRBV5-1
CASSSRGGISKNEQFF | TGTGCCAGCAGCTCAAGGGGGGGGATCAGCAAGAATGAGCAGTTCTTC | TRBJ2-1 | . | . | TRBV9
CASSHTGSSGYNEQFF | TGTGCCAGCAGCCATACTGGGAGTAGCGGATACAATGAGCAGTTCTTC | TRBJ2-1 | . | many | TRBV4-2
CANSPGRGRRDNEQFF | TGTGCCAACAGCCCTGGGAGGGGGAGGCGAGACAATGAGCAGTTCTTC | TRBJ2-1 | . | . | TRBV11-2
CASLTASNYGYTF | TGTGCCAGCCTAACAGCTTCTAACTATGGCTACACCTTC | TRBJ1-2 | . | many | TRBV6-6
CASRAGDFNQPQHF | TGTGCCAGCAGGGCAGGGGACTTTAACCAGCCCCAGCATTTT | TRBJ1-5 | . | . | TRBV6-5
CASSPRGSGVDSGANVLTF | TGTGCTAGCAGCCCACGGGGGAGCGGTGTTGACTCTGGGGCCAACGTCCTGACTTTC | TRBJ2-6 | . | . | TRBV11-1
CASNYPSELTF | TGTGCCAGCAATTACCCGAGTGAGCTCACCTTC | TRBJ1-2 | . | . | TRBV6-6
CASSERPYPYNEQFF | TGTGCCAGCAGTGAGAGACCATACCCTTACAATGAGCAGTTCTTC | TRBJ2-1 | . | many | TRBV2
CASSPEGGGSDQPQHF | TGTGCCAGCAGCCCCGAGGGGGGGGGTAGCGATCAGCCCCAGCATTTT | TRBJ1-5 | . | . | TRBV7-8
CSVEWDKIRSYNERFF | TGCAGTGTTGAATGGGACAAGATTAGATCTTACAATGAGCGGTTCTTC | TRBJ2-1 | . | . | TRBV29-1
CSFTTGTGGTGKLFF | TGCAGCTTTACAACCGGGACAGGGGGCACAGGGAAGCTGTTTTTT | TRBJ2-2 | TRBD1 | . | TRBV29-1
CASSLGLAGVADNEHFF | TGTGCCAGCAGCCTGGGACTAGCGGGAGTAGCTGACAATGAGCACTTCTTC | TRBJ2-1 | TRBD2 | once | TRBV11-1
CASSLLEDGDF | TGTGCCAGCAGCTTGTTAGAGGACGGGGATTTT | TRBJ2-3 | . | . | TRBV5-6
CAITSTTGRNSPLHF | TGTGCCATCACTTCCACGACAGGGCGTAATTCACCTCTCCACTTT | TRBJ1-6 | TRBD1 | . | TRBV12-3/TRBV12-4
CASDYRLSYEQYF | TGTGCCAGCGATTACAGACTTTCCTACGAACAGTACTTC | TRBJ2-7 | . | . | TRBV6-5
CASMDRPEETQYF | TGTGCCAGCATGGACAGGCCCGAGGAGACCCAGTACTTC | TRBJ2-5 | TRBD1 | medium-sized | TRBV5-4